This is a list of T cell receptor beta chains from one sample in a study of T-cell reconstitution after alpha-beta-depleted transplantation in children. TCRdb re-analysed the PCR reads in MiXCR, keeping a single row per CDR3 protein. In the table there are about 830,000 distinct CDR3 sequences, under 20% of which are singletons. Material: PBMCs, mostly from graft donor cells, obtained 360 days after TCRalphabeta/CD19-depleted stem cell transplant. The receptors were sampled from a male patient younger than 18 who had a stem cell transplant for acute lymphoblastic leukemia, so the T cells may come from the graft donor. CDR3s include the opening cysteine and the closing phenylalanine or tryptophan. A D gene is named only where the DNA matches it firmly. Part of the rows lack a size; the others show once, few, many or a class for expanded clones.

j_call clone_size v_call d_call cdr3_aa cdr3_nt
TRBJ2-3 NA TRBV4-1 TRBD1 CASRPDRASDTQYF TGCGCCAGCAGACCGGACAGGGCCTCAGATACGCAGTATTTT
TRBJ1-5 NA TRBV9 NA CASSPSGPGQPQHF TGTGCCAGCAGCCCATCGGGACCTGGCCAGCCCCAGCATTTT
TRBJ2-7 many TRBV12-3/TRBV12-4 NA CASSLRSRGHSFLLAYEQYF TGTGCCAGCAGTTTACGTTCTCGAGGACATTCATTTTTATTGGCCTACGAGCAGTACTTC
TRBJ2-1 NA TRBV12-3/TRBV12-4 TRBD2 CASSLKLRLAGGPSSYNEQFF TGTGCCAGCAGTTTAAAATTGCGGCTAGCGGGAGGGCCGAGCTCCTACAATGAGCAGTTCTTC
TRBJ2-7 NA TRBV29-1 NA CSVEGGPREQYF TGCAGCGTTGAAGGGGGCCCTCGGGAGCAGTACTTC
TRBJ2-1 few TRBV7-3 TRBD1 CASSLIAAGGEGEQFF TGTGCCAGCAGCTTAATCGCGGCAGGGGGCGAAGGTGAGCAGTTCTTC
TRBJ2-1 few TRBV5-5 NA CASSTRALNEQFF TGTGCCAGCAGCACAAGGGCCCTCAATGAGCAGTTCTTC
TRBJ2-5 few TRBV27 NA CASSWATAQETQYF TGTGCCAGCAGTTGGGCAACAGCTCAAGAGACCCAGTACTTC
TRBJ2-1 few TRBV5-6 TRBD2 CASSPTAWGGEYNEQFF TGTGCCAGCAGCCCCACCGCATGGGGGGGGGAGTACAATGAGCAGTTCTTC
TRBJ2-3 many TRBV10-1 NA CASSRDGTDTQYF TGCGCCAGCAGTCGGGACGGCACAGATACGCAGTATTTT
TRBJ2-4 many TRBV6-4 NA CASSGGGELAKNIQYF TGTGCCAGCAGTGGTGGAGGGGAACTAGCCAAAAACATTCAGTACTTC
TRBJ1-5 NA TRBV15 NA CATSREPRTDRPQHF TGTGCCACCAGCAGAGAACCAAGGACGGATAGGCCCCAGCATTTT
TRBJ1-1 NA TRBV5-5 NA CASSWGGNRNTEAFF TGTGCCAGCAGCTGGGGGGGGAACCGAAACACTGAAGCTTTCTTT
TRBJ2-3 NA TRBV5-1 NA CASSLVVTASTDTQYF TGCGCCAGCAGCTTGGTGGTCACAGCTAGCACAGATACGCAGTATTTT
TRBJ2-2 NA TRBV20-1 NA CSAVQGTYTGELFF TGCAGTGCCGTCCAAGGGACATACACCGGGGAGCTGTTTTTT
TRBJ2-3 few TRBV5-1 NA CASSQTSSVSTDTQYF TGCGCCAGCAGCCAAACCAGTAGCGTGAGCACAGATACGCAGTATTTT
TRBJ2-1 few TRBV5-1 TRBD2 CASSLPGLAGANEQFF TGCGCCAGCAGCTTGCCGGGACTAGCGGGAGCGAATGAGCAGTTCTTC
TRBJ2-3 few TRBV5-1 TRBD1 CASTTIGDRGTDTQYF TGCGCCAGCACCACAATAGGGGACAGGGGTACAGATACGCAGTATTTT
TRBJ2-7 NA TRBV27 NA CASSFRLAVEQYF TGTGCCAGCAGTTTTCGGCTAGCAGTCGAGCAGTACTTC
TRBJ1-1 few TRBV15 TRBD1 CATSRRRQGAGTEAFF TGTGCCACCAGCAGACGACGTCAGGGGGCGGGTACTGAAGCTTTCTTT
TRBJ2-4 NA TRBV25-1 NA CASSDAGTLAKNIQYF TGTGCCAGCAGTGATGCAGGGACCTTAGCCAAAAACATTCAGTACTTC
TRBJ2-1 NA TRBV3-1 TRBD1 CASSQSRTGGFWNEQFF TGTGCCAGCAGCCAATCGAGGACAGGGGGCTTCTGGAATGAGCAGTTCTTC
TRBJ2-7 NA TRBV13 NA CASSPSWDPYEQYF TGTGCCAGCAGCCCCTCGTGGGACCCGTACGAGCAGTACTTC
TRBJ1-4 few TRBV20-1 NA CSATRGEKLFF TGCAGTGCTACCCGGGGGGAAAAACTGTTTTTT
TRBJ2-3 few TRBV13 NA CASSALGGDTQYF TGTGCCAGCAGTGCCCTGGGGGGAGATACGCAGTATTTT
TRBJ2-1 NA TRBV2 TRBD2 CASSRTSGSGPWEQFF TGTGCCAGCAGCCGTACTAGCGGGAGTGGTCCATGGGAGCAGTTCTTC
TRBJ2-7 few TRBV7-9 TRBD1 CASSPYYGQGGYEQYF TGTGCCAGCAGCCCCTACTACGGACAGGGGGGGTACGAGCAGTACTTC
TRBJ2-3 few TRBV15 NA CATGGAGHTDTQYF TGTGCCACGGGGGGGGCGGGCCACACAGATACGCAGTATTTT
TRBJ2-1 few TRBV25-1 NA CASSARGYNEQFF TGTGCCAGCAGTGCCAGGGGTTACAATGAGCAGTTCTTC
TRBJ2-5 few TRBV2 NA CASRPRDQETQYF TGTGCCAGCAGGCCCAGGGACCAAGAGACCCAGTACTTC
TRBJ2-7 few TRBV15 NA CATSSWGDLYEQYF TGTGCCACCAGTAGCTGGGGGGACCTCTACGAGCAGTACTTC
TRBJ2-5 NA TRBV4-1 TRBD2 CASSGLAGPGGETQYF TGCGCCAGCAGCGGACTAGCGGGTCCGGGGGGAGAGACCCAGTACTTC
TRBJ2-7 many TRBV5-1 NA CASRATGKVGEQYF TGCGCCAGCAGGGCAACAGGGAAGGTTGGCGAGCAGTACTTC
TRBJ2-1 NA TRBV7-3 NA CASSLHSAVRYNEQFF TGTGCCAGCAGCTTACACTCGGCGGTTCGATACAATGAGCAGTTCTTC
TRBJ1-4 few TRBV30 NA CAWSGGMVTNEKLFF TGTGCCTGGAGTGGGGGGATGGTAACTAATGAAAAACTGTTTTTT
TRBJ2-7 many TRBV7-2 NA CASSLALRYEQYF TGTGCCAGCAGCTTAGCACTGCGCTACGAGCAGTACTTC
TRBJ2-7 few TRBV20-1 NA CSARVGFLQYF TGCAGTGCTAGAGTCGGGTTCTTGCAGTACTTC
TRBJ2-1 few TRBV5-1 NA CASPTPRGPVGEQFF TGCGCCAGTCCGACCCCTCGTGGGCCCGTTGGTGAGCAGTTCTTC
TRBJ2-6 NA TRBV5-1 TRBD1 CASSTPLTGSGANVLTF TGCGCCAGCAGCACACCCCTGACAGGGTCTGGGGCCAACGTCCTGACTTTC
TRBJ1-5 many TRBV5-1 NA CASSLRGNQPQHF TGTGCCAGCAGCTTAAGGGGGAATCAGCCCCAGCATTTT